This T cell receptor beta chain was obtained from a study of T cells in Graves' hyperthyroidism and ophthalmopathy. Lactation, pregnancy, other autoimmune disease or uncontrolled infection excluded patients. In making diagnoses, clinical symptoms, serum thyroxine and TRAb, thyroid ultrasound and orbital computed tomography were all used. PBMCs came from 10 ml fresh peripheral blood. TCR beta CDR3 regions were amplified from RNA transcripts. Carried out on the TCR CDR3, a first-round RT-PCR used the HTBI primer set. Each CDR3 protein gets one entry after TCRdb re-called the multiplex PCR reads with MiXCR. This repertoire shows fewer than 800,000 distinct CDR3 sequences, over 15% found once; its top ten account for 8.4%. The V gene's germline CDR1 is SGHTA and CDR2 FQGTGA. The length of the CDR3 is 14 residues. Trimming pared 1 base from V and 7 bases from J, leaving 11 bases between.

This sequence joins TRBV7-3 and TRBJ2-1; weak D call: TRBD2 (6 bases). The TCR comes from a young man with Graves' hyperthyroidism. Sequenced: blood. This chain's CDR3 is CASSLIGTQNEQFF. CDR3 coding DNA: TGTGCCAGCAGCTTAATTGGGACTCAAAATGAGCAGTTCTTC.